This entry concerns a single TCR beta chain. Its antigen is not yet known. Within one base of it there is no much larger clone, and no base qualities were kept. TCR CDR3 regions were amplified from genomic DNA by multiplex PCR using the deep immunoSEQ assay. Extracted genomic DNA from each cell subset was distributed evenly across all wells of several immunoSEQ 96-well plates, and each plate was treated as a replicate. For sorted subsets, roughly 200 ng of genomic DNA, equivalent to around 29,000 T cell genomes, went into each replicate PCR. The purified libraries were quantified using a Qubit 3.0 fluorometer, sized with a Bioanalyzer 2100, and then quantified again using the KAPA Library Quantification kit. A separate single-read 150-cycle Illumina NextSeq 550 flow cell was used to sequence each immunoSEQ 96-well plate. Regarding the original processing steps: Because the immunoSEQ output held only junctional sequences and lacked quality scores, the filtering could not match the filtering applied to full-length reads. To assign V/J genes and CDR3, sequences were annotated against IMGT germline references using PyIR, a Python wrapper for IgBLAST v1.9. Reads were filtered out if the reads had weak V/J assignments (E-value above 1e-6), no CDR3, stop codons, out-of-frame junctions, or ambiguous translated residues. V3J clonotypes were defined by identical inferred V gene, J gene, and CDR3 amino acid sequence. The percentage overlap between two repertoires was calculated by dividing the number of shared unique clonotypes by the size of the smaller repertoire. RTK rarefaction, the Chao1 estimator, and Recon v2.1 estimates of unobserved clonotypes were used to assess repertoire richness. OLGA was used to compute generation probabilities for all TCRbeta clonotypes that the gDNA method yielded from a few donors. The table was pulled from immuneACCESS by TCRdb, which kept in-frame rearrangements only. Such tables lose some clones; where checked, under half of the loss comes from unresolved V genes, and the rest has no known cause. Clone size and V and J calls were adopted from that table, with D and trimming inferred from the DNA. This sample is represented by 2 million to 2.5 million clones; approximately 95% of them were singletons. The top ten constitute under 0.45% of the sample.

The data were obtained in a study of shared clonotypes between healthy human individuals (dated by TCRdb to the early 2020s). In terms of the full investigation: Two women and three men aged 18 to 49 years were included in the cohort. Per donor, three plates each were used for CD4 naive and CD4 memory, two for CD8 naive, and one for CD8 memory. Blood TCR repertoires of roughly five healthy adults were deeply sequenced to estimate repertoire size and the extent of clonotype sharing between individuals. Libraries were prepared and TCR repertoires were sequenced by different laboratories using diverse techniques, in order to increase sequencing depth and limit assay-specific biases. Between about 0.94 and 10 billion PBMCs per donor were obtained by leukapheresis.

V is cut back by 3 bases and J by 5 bases, with 5 bases in the junction unmatched. CDR1 and CDR2, looked up from the germline V gene, are SGHTS and YDEGEE. From cysteine to phenylalanine, the CDR3 is 14 amino acids long. The CDR3 DNA has 42 bases and is translated from base 1. Healthy HIV-negative adults with no recently reported acute infections or vaccinations were included as donors. All donors were Caucasian adults living in Nashville, Tennessee, USA. Magnetic negative selection was used to enrich CD4+ T cells, after which naive cells were positively selected on CD45RA and the negative fraction became the memory subset. After blood collection by leukapheresis, PBMCs were isolated using Ficoll-Histopaque density gradient centrifugation and then cryopreserved in the vapor phase of liquid nitrogen. Analytical flow cytometry was used to check the purity and quantity of every magnetically sorted T cell population. Genomic DNA was isolated from each sorted fraction and quantified by UV absorbance on a Nanodrop 2000c.

Broader findings and caveats from the paper: The genetic and exposure-history diversity represented was limited by the small number of donors. Sampling was restricted to blood, and TCR repertoires in tissues likely differ from the TCR repertoires found in blood. About 5% of naive CD4, 3.5% of naive CD8, about 2.4% of memory CD4, and over 0.35% of memory CD8 clonotypes were shared across several donors. Even with the large sequencing depth, rarefaction of the sorted-subset datasets indicated that sequencing was incomplete. Pairwise subsampling indicated that sequencing depth was expected to affect the degree of clonotype sharing among donors. Naive subsets generally had larger estimated clonotype richness than memory subsets did. Compared with non-shared clonotypes, clonotypes shared by all four sorted-subset donors had higher generation probabilities.

This sequence was found in a young man in good health. Some clones in this sample may be carry-over from other donors' samples. The sequence is built from TRBV5-8 and TRBJ1-3, and 7 junctional nucleotides match TRBD1. Sequenced material: naive CD4+ T cells from PBMCs. The intended sense of this specimen's cell subset or site label: CD45RA+ positively selected. The base sequence is TGTGCCAGCAGCTGGACAGGACCCAGAAACACCATATATTTT. It codes for CASSWTGPRNTIYF.